This T cell receptor (beta chain) emerged from a study of cytotoxic CD8 clonotypes in ibrutinib-treated CLL. For the study at large: Sequencing produced an average of roughly 230,000 productive templates and under 95,000 productive rearrangements per sample. Whole-study results and caveats: Clonality went up at the time of ibrutinib response, stayed stable in sustained remission, and later dropped back toward its baseline level at progression.

Using immunoSEQ multiplex PCR, the repertoire was profiled, and TCRdb retains in-frame clones only, with some absent. The sample has roughly 200,000 clones; 75% to 85% are singletons. Only one count was recorded for this clone. Its antigen is still unknown. The TCR was taken from a human donor with chronic lymphocytic leukemia. The input for sequencing was PBMCs, taken after 12 months of ibrutinib treatment.

The CDR3 protein is CASSLTGSWNTEAFF. CDR3 in DNA: TGCGCCAGCAGCTTGACAGGCTCCTGGAACACTGAAGCTTTCTTT. V usage is TRBV5-1 and J usage is TRBJ1-1; D is possibly TRBD1 (5 bases). This CDR3 region has 15 residues. Germline CDR1 SGHRS, CDR2 YFSETQ. Trimming removed 1 base at V and 1 base at J, with 11 bases between.